These 14 T cell receptor beta chains came from one sample sequenced in a study of cytomegalovirus exposure and HLA in healthy donors. The PCR contained 60 Vbeta and 13 Jbeta primers. Sequencing used immunoSEQ multiplex PCR; TCRdb keeps in-frame clones, though not all of them. The sample records about 120,000 clones, about 78% being singletons. What was sequenced was PBMCs. Every receptor here comes from a female donor in good health and CMV-seronegative.

This rearrangement joins TRBV2 to TRBJ1-2; TRBD1 might be the D (6 bases). The CDR3 sequence is 13 residues long. Germline loops: CDR1 SNHLY, CDR2 FYNNEI. V lost 10 bases and J 0 bases, leaving 12 bases between the germline ends. CDR3: CAIKDSPNYGYTF. CDR3 sequence (DNA): TGTGCCATCAAGGACAGCCCTAACTATGGCTACACCTTC.

The gene calls are TRBV5-1 and TRBJ2-6; 7 positions match TRBD1. The CDR3 runs 17 residues. Unmatched junction bases numbered 7, after V lost 4 bases and J lost 0 bases. Germline CDR1 is SGHRS and CDR2 is YFSETQ. The CDR3 loop reads CASSTGQASSGANVLTF. The DNA for the CDR3 is TGCGCCAGCAGCACCGGACAGGCTAGCTCTGGGGCCAACGTCCTGACTTTC.

This clone was picked up a small number of times. The gene calls are TRBV4-1 and TRBJ1-5; unclear D gene. The CDR3 length is 13 residues. Germline assignment: CDR1 MGHRA and CDR2 YSYEKL. Trimming pared 0 bases from V and 7 bases from J, leaving 7 bases between. CDR3 region: CASSQDGGQPQHF. CDR3 DNA sequence: TGCGCCAGCAGCCAAGATGGAGGACAGCCCCAGCATTTT.

This sequence joins TRBV30 and TRBJ1-3; 8 bases match TRBD1. Germline trimming cut 0 bases from V and 4 bases from J; bases unmatched to any gene: 14. CDR3 length equals 18 residues. The germline CDR1 and CDR2 sequences are GTSNPN and SVGIG (reference sequence). The CDR3 protein is CAWSVRGRTGLEGNTIYF. The CDR3 nucleotides read TGTGCCTGGAGTGTACGTGGTCGGACAGGGCTAGAAGGAAACACCATATATTTT.

The chain combines TRBV25-1 with TRBJ2-1; a possible D gene is TRBD1 (6 bases). Germline V CDR1 and CDR2: MGHDK, SYGVNS. Deletions cut 6 bases from V and 11 bases from J, with 14 bases between. The CDR3 contains 12 residues. The chain's CDR3 is CASRAGTTKQFF. In DNA form, the CDR3 reads TGTGCCAGCAGAGCCGGGACAACAAAGCAGTTCTTC.

The chain recombines TRBV15 with TRBJ2-1; a weak D match, TRBD2 (5 bases). V was pared by 0 bases and J by 7 bases, with 28 bases between. Germline loops: CDR1 LNHNV, CDR2 YYDKDF (reference sequence). The CDR3 is 20 residues long. This chain's CDR3 is CATSRDPFHPMTTTGNEQFF. For the CDR3, the DNA is TGTGCCACCAGCAGAGATCCCTTTCACCCGATGACGACTACGGGGAATGAGCAGTTCTTC.

This clone appeared a few times. The V gene is TRBV11-2, the J gene TRBJ2-3; TRBD2 matches 16 bases. The CDR3 loop spans 16 amino acids. The J segment lost 5 bases and the V segment lost 3 bases, leaving 2 bases of the junction unmatched. Germline V lookup: CDR1 SGHAT, CDR2 FQNNGV. The CDR3 protein is CASSFGTSGGGDTQYF. The CDR3 DNA reads as TGTGCCAGCAGCTTCGGGACTAGCGGGGGGGGAGATACGCAGTATTTT.

This clone was counted a single time. The J gene is TRBJ2-7, the V gene TRBV7-3, with D tentatively TRBD2 (5 bases). Trimming removed 0 bases at V and 3 bases at J, with 12 bases between. CDR1 is SGHTA, CDR2 FQGTGA, per germline. CDR3 length: 15 residues. The CDR3 region is CASSLTPAEVYEQYF. The CDR3 region has the DNA TGTGCCAGCAGCTTAACGCCAGCGGAGGTCTACGAGCAGTACTTC.

This clone was counted between two and nine times. The V gene is TRBV6-1, the J gene TRBJ1-6; TRBD1 aligns across 8 bases. Germline V gene lookup returns CDR1 MNHNS and CDR2 SASEGT. The CDR3 totals 17 residues. V dropped 1 base and J dropped 9; count of bases not matched to a gene: 11. CDR3 region: CASSEGTGWAIGSPLHF. Written as DNA, the CDR3 is TGTGCCAGCAGTGAAGGGACAGGGTGGGCTATAGGTTCACCCCTCCACTTT.

The chain recombines TRBV27 with TRBJ1-1; TRBD1 agrees at 8 bases. After removal of 3 bases from V and 1 base from J, the junction contained 7 bases not matched to a gene. The CDR3 sequence is 16 residues long. CDR1 and CDR2 from the germline V gene are MNHEY and SMNVEV (reference sequence). The CDR3 spells CASSFFDRGRNTEAFF. DNA for the CDR3: TGTGCCAGCAGTTTTTTCGACAGGGGCCGGAACACTGAAGCTTTCTTT.

Details on this clone: One end of the junction does not line up with germline, which may come from a read error. In DNA form, the CDR3 reads TGTTCCAGCAGCTTAGGAGGCAACCAGCCCCAGCATTTT. Residues: CSSSLGGNQPQHF. V is TRBV7-9 and J is TRBJ1-5; D is uncertain. The germline V gene encodes CDR1 SEHNR and CDR2 FQNEAQ (reference sequence). CDR3 length: 13 amino acids. Supplemented by reference TRBV7-9 and TRBJ1-5, the full variable domain reads DTGVSQNPRHKITKRGQNVTFRCDPISEHNRLYWYRQTLGQGPEFLTYFQNEAQLEKSRLLSDRFSAERPKGSFSTLEIQRTEQGDSAMYLCSSSLGGNQPQHFGDGTRLSIL.

The chain links TRBV4-2 to TRBJ2-1; 10 bases are a match to TRBD2. This CDR3 contains 14 residues. The ends lost 4 bases at V and 10 bases at J; junction bases unmatched: 7. CDR1 is LGHNA and CDR2 is YNFKEQ in the germline V gene. CDR3: CASSPSRTSGEQFF. CDR3 DNA sequence: TGTGCCAGCAGCCCCTCCCGGACTAGCGGAGAGCAGTTCTTC.

The chain uses TRBV15 and TRBJ1-5, with 7 positions matching TRBD1. The germline gives CDR1 LNHNV, CDR2 YYDKDF (reference sequence). This CDR3 comprises 16 residues. J was trimmed by 7 bases and V by 0 bases; bases with no gene match: 9. The CDR3 DNA reads TGTGCCACCAGCAGAGATCTTTTCAGGGGGATACAGCCCCAGCATTTT. The encoded protein is CATSRDLFRGIQPQHF.

A few counts support this clone. Its ends do not fully match the called genes, so a read error is possible. This rearrangement joins TRBV2 to TRBJ2-2; D remains ambiguous. Germline CDR1 and CDR2: SNHLY and FYNNEI. This CDR3 contains 13 residues. CDR3 nucleotides: TGTGCCAGCAGGGAAGTATCTGTCGGGGAGCTGTTTTTT. Residues: CASREVSVGELFF.